The 23 T cell receptor beta chains in this list originate from one sample, sequenced in a study of CD8+ T cells in alopecia areata. Following extraction, RNA underwent reverse transcription to cDNA, which served as the sequencing template. The table came from immunoSEQ multiplex PCR; TCRdb's copy has only in-frame clones and leaves some out. Among 170,000 or so clones, almost 65% were seen once, and the ten largest hold around 1.8%. The sample consisted of CD4+ T cells sorted from blood, taken at week 0. Source of these receptors: a human donor with alopecia areata.

This clone was seen more than once but under ten times. V gene TRBV29-1 combines with J gene TRBJ1-1; no firm D call. V was pared by 2 bases and J by 3 bases, with 13 bases between. Germline assignment: CDR1 SQVTM and CDR2 ANQGSEA. This CDR3 contains 14 residues. In nucleotides, the CDR3 is TGCAGCGTTGAAAGGCGGGTCCGGGACACTGAAGCTTTCTTT. Its translation: CSVERRVRDTEAFF.

Concerning this clone itself: This same CDR3 is encoded by further DNA sequences in the sample. The chain couples TRBV29-1 to TRBJ1-1; 10 nucleotides agree with TRBD1. The germline gives CDR1 SQVTM, CDR2 ANQGSEA. The CDR3 is made up of 13 amino acids. The V gene end was trimmed by 3 bases and the J gene end by 4 bases; junction bases not matched to a gene: 2. The CDR3 spells CSVETGGGTEAFF. CDR3 sequence (DNA): TGCAGCGTTGAGACAGGGGGCGGCACTGAAGCTTTCTTT. The full variable domain, completed using reference TRBV29-1 and TRBJ1-1, is SAVISQKPSRDICQRGTSLTIQCQVDSQVTMMFWYRQQPGQSLTLIATANQGSEATYESGFVIDKFPISRPNLTFSTLTVSNMSPEDSSIYLCSVETGGGTEAFFGQGTRLTVV.

This sequence joins TRBV7-7 and TRBJ2-2, with D unresolved. CDR1 and CDR2 (germline): SSHAT, FNYEAQ (reference sequence). The germline V and J ends were trimmed by 5 bases and 2 bases, with 9 bases remaining between them. This CDR3 is 14 amino acids long. In DNA, the CDR3 is TGTGCCAGCAGCGTACACGTAAACACCGGGGAGCTGTTTTTT. It specifies CASSVHVNTGELFF.

This chain uses TRBV19 with TRBJ1-2; perhaps TRBD1 as D (5 bases). Trimming cost V 9 bases and J 6 bases, with 23 bases left between them. The germline V gene encodes CDR1 LNHDA and CDR2 SQIVND (reference sequence). CDR3 length: 15 amino acids. This CDR3 is CASNLGAAVWDGYTF. The CDR3 coding sequence is TGTGCCAGCAATCTTGGGGCGGCTGTATGGGATGGCTACACCTTC.

This sequence joins TRBV15 and TRBJ2-5; unclear D gene. V was shortened by 5 bases and J by 2 bases, with 9 bases between the two germline ends. The germline CDR1 and CDR2 sequences are LNHNV and YYDKDF (reference sequence). This CDR3 contains 13 residues. Written as DNA, the CDR3 is TGTGCCACCAGCGGTGTCGCTCAAGAGACCCAGTACTTC. Translated, it gives CATSGVAQETQYF.

This clone was counted a few times. The chain uses TRBV5-1 and TRBJ2-7, with D uncertain. The CDR3 totals 14 residues. Germline V gene lookup returns CDR1 SGHRS and CDR2 YFSETQ. V was clipped by 0 bases and J by 7 bases, with 14 bases between them. CDR3 in DNA: TGCGCCAGCAGCTTGGGAAGTATGGTGGGTGAGCAGTACTTC. The encoded protein is CASSLGSMVGEQYF.

The chain employs TRBV7-6 and TRBJ2-7; D is perhaps TRBD1 or TRBD2 (7 bases each). V lost 5 bases, J lost 0 bases, and 14 bases lay in between. Per germline, CDR1 SGHVS and CDR2 FNYEAQ. CDR3 size: 15 residues. The CDR3 nucleotides read TGTGCCAGCAGCCGACAGGGAGGGAGCTCCTACGAGCAGTACTTC. This translates into CASSRQGGSSYEQYF.

This clone was counted a single time. The chain joins TRBV11-2 to TRBJ2-3; TRBD1 agrees at 7 bases. J lost 2 bases, V lost 5 bases, and 7 bases had no gene match. Germline CDR1 is SGHAT and CDR2 is FQNNGV. This CDR3 is built from 15 residues. The DNA for the CDR3 is TGTGCCAGCAGCGCGATAAGGGGGCTCACAGATACGCAGTATTTT. This translates into CASSAIRGLTDTQYF.

Remarks on this clone: At the DNA level, this CDR3 is encoded by other sequences in the same sample as well. The chain recombines TRBV27 with TRBJ1-5; tentative D call: TRBD1 (5 bases). Trimming took off 5 bases at V and 6 bases at J, with 11 bases between the two ends. The CDR3 runs to 13 residues. CDR1 is MNHEY and CDR2 is SMNVEV in the germline V gene (reference sequence). The chain's CDR3 is CASSLTVGQPQHF. CDR3 DNA: TGTGCCAGCAGTCTGACAGTAGGTCAGCCCCAGCATTTT.

The chain is built from TRBV30 and TRBJ1-2; the D is unclear. The V and J ends lost 7 bases and 8 bases respectively, with 14 bases between them. This CDR3 spans 11 amino acids. Germline assignment: CDR1 GTSNPN and CDR2 SVGIG (reference sequence). CDR3 protein: CASASPWGYTF. CDR3 sequence (DNA): TGTGCCTCGGCTTCCCCCTGGGGCTACACCTTC.

The chain has TRBV7-2 and TRBJ2-1; 8 bases agree with TRBD2. This CDR3 region has 19 residues. J gave up 7 bases and V 6 bases, and 23 bases lay outside the gene matches. Germline values: CDR1 SGHTA, CDR2 FQGNSA. CDR3 DNA sequence: TGTGCCAGCAGTACCGTATTGATCGAGCGGGGGACACCACAGAATGAGCAGTTCTTC. This encodes CASSTVLIERGTPQNEQFF.

The genes are TRBV29-1 and TRBJ1-2; 9 bases line up with TRBD1. The CDR3 sequence is 14 residues long. V lost 2 bases to trimming and J lost 6 bases; unmatched junction nucleotides: 7. Germline CDR1 is SQVTM and CDR2 is ANQGSEA. In nucleotides, the CDR3 is TGCAGCGTTGAAATCGGGACAGGGCTTCATGGCTACACCTTC. It specifies CSVEIGTGLHGYTF.

The V gene is TRBV5-1, the J gene TRBJ1-2, with a weak D call TRBD1 (6 bases). CDR1 and CDR2 (germline): SGHRS, YFSETQ. Trimming pared 4 bases from V and 6 bases from J, leaving 16 bases between. This CDR3 comprises 14 residues. This CDR3 is CASSPQQGEDGYTF. In DNA, the CDR3 is TGCGCCAGCAGCCCGCAACAGGGAGAGGATGGCTACACCTTC.

The V and J genes are TRBV7-2 and TRBJ2-7; D ambiguous. V lost 2 bases to trimming and J lost 7 bases, with 15 bases between them. The CDR3 covers 14 residues. Per the germline V gene, CDR1 is SGHTA and CDR2 is FQGNSA. The CDR3 reads CASSLMGRSAEQYF. The CDR3 DNA reads as TGTGCCAGCAGCTTAATGGGTCGATCGGCTGAGCAGTACTTC.

The chain couples TRBV7-2 to TRBJ2-2; 7 nucleotides match TRBD1. The V and J ends lost 5 bases and 5 bases, in that order; junction bases with no gene match: 8. Germline CDR1 reads SGHTA; CDR2 reads FQGNSA. The CDR3 totals 15 residues. The CDR3 spells CASSPPGTATGELFF. In DNA form, the CDR3 reads TGTGCCAGCAGCCCACCAGGGACAGCAACCGGGGAGCTGTTTTTT.

The gene calls are TRBV30 and TRBJ2-3, with D unresolved. Trimming took off 5 bases at V and 6 bases at J, with 9 bases between the two ends. Germline CDR1 GTSNPN, CDR2 SVGIG (reference sequence). The CDR3 sequence is 11 residues long. Here the CDR3 DNA reads TGTGCCTGGCGAACAGCTGATACGCAGTATTTT. Encoded protein: CAWRTADTQYF.

The V and J genes are TRBV29-1 and TRBJ2-7, with TRBD1 matching 10 bases. The germline CDR1 and CDR2 sequences are SQVTM and ANQGSEA. Trimming took 6 bases from V and 3 from J; bases not matched to a gene: 5. CDR3 length: 13 amino acids. CDR3 DNA sequence: TGCAGCGTCACGACAGGGGGCATCTACGAGCAGTACTTC. Protein sequence: CSVTTGGIYEQYF.

The J gene is TRBJ1-2, the V gene TRBV6-1; D is undetermined. This CDR3 is 13 amino acids long. Germline lookup yields CDR1 MNHNS and CDR2 SASEGT. Trimming stripped 0 bases from V and 5 bases from J, with 7 bases between. The CDR3 spells CASSEAGGYGYTF. The CDR3 DNA follows: TGTGCCAGCAGTGAAGCGGGAGGGTATGGCTACACCTTC.

In this sample, this clone turned up once. The chain employs TRBV7-6 and TRBJ2-7; TRBD1 agrees at 8 bases. From germline, CDR1 is SGHVS and CDR2 FNYEAQ. This CDR3 spans 13 amino acids. V gave up 5 bases and J gave up 7 bases; unmatched junction bases: 7. This CDR3 reads CASSVGQGGEQYF. The CDR3 nucleotides are TGTGCCAGCAGCGTTGGACAGGGTGGGGAGCAGTACTTC.

The rearrangement joins TRBV7-2 to TRBJ1-5, with D unresolved. CDR3 length: 14 amino acids. Germline V gene lookup returns CDR1 SGHTA and CDR2 FQGNSA. Trimming took off 6 bases at V and 1 base at J, with 10 bases between the two ends. CDR3 region: CASSSLGSNQPQHF. CDR3 bases: TGTGCCAGCAGTTCACTAGGAAGCAATCAGCCCCAGCATTTT.

This chain joins TRBV4-3 and TRBJ1-6, with D hard to call. This CDR3 has 17 amino acids. Trimming shortened V by 0 bases and J by 7 bases, and 16 bases separated the two germline ends. Germline CDR1 reads LGHNA; CDR2 reads YSLEER. Here the CDR3 reads CASSQDHNIISNSPLHF. DNA of the CDR3: TGCGCCAGCAGCCAAGATCACAACATAATTTCCAATTCACCCCTCCACTTT.

The chain has TRBV25-1 and TRBJ1-2, with 8 positions matching TRBD1. The trim removed 4 bases at V and 5 bases at J, leaving 9 bases unmatched. This CDR3 has 15 residues. Germline CDR1 reads MGHDK; CDR2 reads SYGVNS. The CDR3 region has the DNA TGTGCCAGCAGTGGACCTCGGACAGGGAGATATGGCTACACCTTC. Translation gives CASSGPRTGRYGYTF.

This clone was picked up a small number of times. The chain combines TRBV28 with TRBJ1-1; D not certain. CDR1 and CDR2 (germline): MDHEN, SYDVKM. V gave up 2 bases and J gave up 6 bases, with 13 bases separating them. This CDR3 is built from 14 residues. The CDR3 nucleotides are TGTGCCAGCAGTTTAGGTTCGGTTGGGGCTGAAGCTTTCTTT. Encoded protein: CASSLGSVGAEAFF.